One sample yielded the 10 T cell receptor beta chains listed below, sequenced in a study of regulatory T cells in long-lasting Graves disease. Documented time point: persistent/refractory GD, antithyroid drugs over 5 years with positive TRAb. From RNA extracted from PBMCs, the TCR library was made. For TCR beta, libraries came from iRepertoire HTBI primers and Arm-PCR of CDR3 regions. MiXCR, applied by TCRdb to the multiplex PCR reads, yields one record per CDR3 protein. The sample includes roughly 300,000 distinct CDR3 sequences, roughly a fifth of them seen just once. The sequencing used peripheral blood mononuclear cells (PBMCs), collected when the disease was refractory, from a patient treated with antithyroid drugs. The receptors derive from a female donor with Graves disease.

Many counts were recorded for this clonotype. The chain recombines TRBV28 with TRBJ1-5; D is ambiguous. Between the trimmed V and J ends, which lost 4 bases and 4 bases, there was a span of 14 bases. This CDR3 region has 15 residues. Germline-derived CDR1 and CDR2 are MDHEN and SYDVKM. In nucleotides, the CDR3 is TGTGCCAGCAGTTACGGGATGATAGGGAATCAGCCCCAGCATTTT. Residues: CASSYGMIGNQPQHF.

The chain is built from TRBV4-1 and TRBJ1-4, with a possible D match to TRBD1 (6 bases). The ends were cut back, 0 bases at V and 3 bases at J, with 14 bases in the middle. The CDR3 is 17 amino acids. CDR1 is MGHRA and CDR2 is YSYEKL in the germline V gene. Here the CDR3 DNA reads TGCGCCAGCAGCCAAGATTGGTTGTCAGGGGCTAATGAAAAACTGTTTTTT. Its translation is CASSQDWLSGANEKLFF.

This clonotype has ten or more counts. This chain joins TRBV9 and TRBJ1-2; D is unresolved. Trimming stripped 2 bases from V and 7 bases from J, with 12 bases between. Germline CDR1 and CDR2: SGDLS and YYNGEE. The CDR3 loop spans 13 amino acids. CDR3 coding DNA: TGTGCCAGCAGCGTTACGGGTATGGCTGGCTACACCTTC. Amino acids: CASSVTGMAGYTF.

This clonotype was observed at least ten times. DNA for the CDR3: TGTGCCAGCAGTTCCACCCGGGGTAGCGGCCTTTACGAGCAGTACTTC. Translated: CASSSTRGSGLYEQYF. J is TRBJ2-7 and V is TRBV6-2 or TRBV6-3; D perhaps matches TRBD2 (6 bases). CDR1 MNHEY and CDR2 SVGEGT come from the germline V gene. Trimming shortened V by 4 bases and J by 4 bases, and 20 bases separated the two germline ends. CDR3 length equals 16 residues.

The gene calls are TRBV5-1 and TRBJ2-2; TRBD2 aligns across 9 bases. This CDR3 spans 17 amino acids. After removal of 1 base from V and 0 bases from J, the junction contained 4 bases not matched to a gene. CDR1 and CDR2 (germline): SGHRS, YFSETQ. The CDR3 here is CASSLWLAGSNTGELFF. The CDR3 bases are TGCGCCAGCAGCTTGTGGCTAGCGGGATCGAACACCGGGGAGCTGTTTTTT.

This clonotype was counted ten times or more. The rearrangement uses TRBV18 and TRBJ1-2; D is undetermined. V shed 2 bases and J shed 8 bases, with 9 bases lying between them. Germline assignment: CDR1 KGHSH and CDR2 LQKENI. This CDR3 spans 12 amino acids. DNA for the CDR3: TGTGCCAGCTCACCATCCAGAGACGGCTACACCTTC. It yields the protein CASSPSRDGYTF. Using reference TRBV18 and TRBJ1-2 for the parts outside the CDR3, the full variable domain is NAGVMQNPRHLVRRRGQEARLRCSPMKGHSHVYWYRQLPEEGLKFMVYLQKENIIDESGMPKERFSAEFPKEGPSILRIQQVVRGDSAAYFCASSPSRDGYTFGSGTRLTVV.

The rearrangement links TRBV20-1 to TRBJ1-5, with D unresolved. Germline CDR1 is DFQATT and CDR2 is SNEGSKA (reference sequence). CDR3 length equals 14 residues. Trimming removed 4 bases at V and 3 bases at J, with 13 bases between. CDR3 nucleotide sequence: TGCAGTGCTAAAACTCGGCAGAACAATCAGCCCCAGCATTTT. Protein sequence: CSAKTRQNNQPQHF.

This clonotype was seen at least ten times. This sequence joins TRBV5-1 and TRBJ2-7; no clear D. The length of the CDR3 is 14 residues. V shed 0 bases and J shed 1 base, with 8 bases lying between them. The germline V gene has CDR1 SGHRS and CDR2 YFSETQ. CDR3 sequence: CASSLARLSYEQYF. The CDR3 region has the DNA TGCGCCAGCAGCTTGGCTCGTCTTTCCTACGAGCAGTACTTC. Full variable domain (remainder filled in from reference TRBV5-1 and TRBJ2-7): KAGVTQTPRYLIKTRGQQVTLSCSPISGHRSVSWYQQTPGQGLQFLFEYFSETQRNKGNFPGRFSGRQFSNSRSEMNVSTLELGDSALYLCASSLARLSYEQYFGPGTRLTVT.

This clonotype is a singleton in its sample. The chain carries TRBV12-3 or TRBV12-4 and TRBJ2-5; TRBD1 aligns across 8 bases. The CDR3 covers 13 residues. Trimming took 8 bases from V and 9 from J; bases not matched to a gene: 11. CDR3 sequence: CASSTEGGQAQYF. DNA of the CDR3: TGTGCCAGCTCTACCGAGGGGGGACAGGCCCAGTACTTC.

Turning to this clonotype: A much bigger clone sits one base away, suggesting this may be a read error. The rearrangement uses TRBV27 and TRBJ2-5; weak D call: TRBD2 (6 bases). The CDR3 spans 15 residues. Germline V gene data show CDR1 as MNHEY and CDR2 as SMNVEV (reference sequence). The CDR3 reads CANSFGTSSQETQYF. The CDR3 region has the DNA TGTGCCAACAGTTTCGGAACTAGCAGCCAAGAGACCCAGTACTTC.